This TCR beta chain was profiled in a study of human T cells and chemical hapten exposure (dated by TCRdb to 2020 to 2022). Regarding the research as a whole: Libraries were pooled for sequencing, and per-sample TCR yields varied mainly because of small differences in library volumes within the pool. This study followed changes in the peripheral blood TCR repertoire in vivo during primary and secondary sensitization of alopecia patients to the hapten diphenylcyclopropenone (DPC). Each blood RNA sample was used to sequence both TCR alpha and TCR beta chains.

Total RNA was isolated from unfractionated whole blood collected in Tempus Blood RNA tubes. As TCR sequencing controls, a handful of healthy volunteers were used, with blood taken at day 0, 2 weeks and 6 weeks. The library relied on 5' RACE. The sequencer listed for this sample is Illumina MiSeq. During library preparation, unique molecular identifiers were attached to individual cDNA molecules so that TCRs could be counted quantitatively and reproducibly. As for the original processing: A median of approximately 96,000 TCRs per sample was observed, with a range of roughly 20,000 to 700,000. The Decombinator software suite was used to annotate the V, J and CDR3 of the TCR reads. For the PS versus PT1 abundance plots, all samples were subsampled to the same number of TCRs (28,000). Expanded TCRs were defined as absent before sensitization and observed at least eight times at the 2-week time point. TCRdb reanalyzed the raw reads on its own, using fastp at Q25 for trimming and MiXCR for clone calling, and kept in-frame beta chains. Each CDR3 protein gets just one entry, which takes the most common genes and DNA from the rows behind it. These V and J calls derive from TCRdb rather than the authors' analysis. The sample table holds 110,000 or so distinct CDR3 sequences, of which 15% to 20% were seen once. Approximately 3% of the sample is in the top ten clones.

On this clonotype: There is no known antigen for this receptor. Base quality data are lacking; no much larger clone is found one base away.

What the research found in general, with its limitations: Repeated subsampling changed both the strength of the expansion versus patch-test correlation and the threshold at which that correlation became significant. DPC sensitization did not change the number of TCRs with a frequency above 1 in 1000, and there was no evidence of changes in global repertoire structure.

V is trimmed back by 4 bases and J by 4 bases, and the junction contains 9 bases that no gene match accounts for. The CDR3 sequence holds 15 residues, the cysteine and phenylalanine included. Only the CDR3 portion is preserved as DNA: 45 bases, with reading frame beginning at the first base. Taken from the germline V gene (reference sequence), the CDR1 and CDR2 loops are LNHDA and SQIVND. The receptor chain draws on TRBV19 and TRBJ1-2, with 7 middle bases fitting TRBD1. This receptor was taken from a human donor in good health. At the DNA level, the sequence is TGTGCCAGTAGTACTACCGGGACAGTCTTCTATGGCTACACCTTC. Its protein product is CASSTTGTVFYGYTF.